A selection of T cell receptor beta chains follows, all from one sample in a study of beta chain features in type 1 diabetes. Only in-frame clones appear in the TCRdb table, and some are missing; sequencing was by immunoSEQ multiplex PCR. The sample has 310,000 or so clones; 9.5% to 12% are singletons. Sequenced material: naive CD4+ T cells from blood. Receptors were obtained from a woman in her 30s in good health. CDR3s include the opening cysteine and the closing phenylalanine or tryptophan. The D gene is left open where the match is weak. Only some rows state a clone size, as once, few, many or a class for expanded clones.

TRBJ2-7 TRBV7-6 - 14 - CASSLVTGPYEQYF TGTGCCAGCAGCCTTGTGACAGGACCCTACGAGCAGTACTTC
TRBJ2-3 TRBV5-1 - 15 TRBD2 CASRLAGSRADTQYF TGCGCCAGCAGACTAGCGGGATCCCGGGCAGATACGCAGTATTTT
TRBJ2-1 TRBV13 few 15 - CASSGLNRGYNEQFF TGTGCCAGCAGCGGCTTGAACCGGGGGTACAATGAGCAGTTCTTC
TRBJ2-1 TRBV12-5 few 12 TRBD2 CASGFSGRAGFF TGTGCTAGTGGTTTTAGCGGGAGGGCCGGGTTCTTC
TRBJ1-6 TRBV25-1 - 13 - CASSGPGPLPLHF TGTGCCAGCAGTGGTCCGGGTCCGCTACCCCTCCACTTT
TRBJ2-4 TRBV7-2 - 14 TRBD2 CASSQTSGRNIQYF TGTGCCAGCAGCCAAACTAGCGGGAGAAACATTCAGTACTTC
TRBJ2-4 TRBV29-1 - 15 TRBD2 CSVGTSGIAKNIQYF TGCAGCGTCGGGACTAGCGGGATTGCCAAAAACATTCAGTACTTC
TRBJ1-1 TRBV5-1 few 14 - CASSLFREGTEAFF TGCGCCAGCAGCTTGTTTCGGGAAGGCACTGAAGCTTTCTTT
TRBJ2-6 TRBV19 few 18 - CASSRIGRQSSGANVLTF TGTGCCAGTAGTAGGATAGGACGACAGAGCTCTGGGGCCAACGTCCTGACTTTC
TRBJ1-5 TRBV6-5 - 15 TRBD1 CASSSGTGLNQPQHF TGTGCCAGCAGTTCCGGGACAGGGCTCAATCAGCCCCAGCATTTT
TRBJ2-2 TRBV11-1 - 15 - CASSFDGGNTGELFF TGTGCCAGCAGCTTCGACGGGGGGAACACCGGGGAGCTGTTTTTT
TRBJ1-2 TRBV29-1 few 12 - CSGKGEGYGYTF TGCAGCGGAAAGGGAGAGGGCTACGGCTACACCTTC
TRBJ1-5 TRBV28 few 14 - CASSQAGGNQPQHF TGTGCCAGCAGCCAAGCGGGGGGCAATCAGCCCCAGCATTTT
TRBJ2-5 TRBV21-1 - 13 - CASSRAGAREQYF TGTGCCAGCAGCAGAGCGGGCGCGAGGGAGCAGTACTTC
TRBJ2-3 TRBV27 few 13 TRBD2 CASSGRVPDTQYF TGTGCCAGCAGCGGGAGGGTGCCAGATACGCAGTATTTT
TRBJ2-1 TRBV2 - 19 TRBD2 CASSPPNSLLAGDGYEQFF TGTGCCAGCAGTCCCCCGAACTCCCTACTAGCGGGAGACGGCTATGAGCAGTTCTTC
TRBJ2-3 TRBV6-6 - 12 - CASSRGTDTQYF TGTGCCAGCAGTCGGGGCACAGATACGCAGTATTTT
TRBJ2-2 TRBV5-8 - 16 TRBD1 CASSLPGTGGSGELFF TGTGCCAGCAGCTTGCCTGGGACAGGGGGCAGCGGGGAGCTGTTTTTT
TRBJ2-1 TRBV5-1 few 16 TRBD2 CASSLDGGSSYNEQFF TGCGCCAGCAGCTTGGACGGCGGGAGCTCCTACAATGAGCAGTTCTTC
TRBJ1-2 TRBV6-1 - 14 TRBD1 CASRNTGVNYGYTF TGTGCCAGCAGGAATACAGGGGTCAACTATGGCTACACCTTC
TRBJ2-7 TRBV28 few 15 TRBD1 CASSLFGQGTIEQYF TGTGCCAGCAGTTTATTCGGACAGGGTACGATCGAGCAGTACTTC
TRBJ2-7 TRBV28 - 16 - CASPPSGRGSSWEQYF TGTGCCAGCCCCCCTTCGGGAAGAGGGTCTTCGTGGGAGCAGTACTTC
TRBJ2-7 TRBV4-2 - 18 - CASSPSESPGLLRSEQYF TGTGCCAGCAGCCCATCCGAGAGCCCGGGGTTATTAAGGAGCGAGCAGTACTTC
TRBJ2-1 TRBV10-2 few 16 TRBD2 CASSEVGLAGGPRQFF TGCGCCAGCAGTGAGGTGGGACTAGCGGGAGGGCCGCGGCAGTTCTTC
TRBJ2-7 TRBV28 - 16 - CASSLFTGTPSYEQYF TGTGCCAGCAGTTTATTCACCGGGACACCTTCCTACGAGCAGTACTTC
TRBJ1-4 TRBV7-9 few 19 TRBD1 CASSSPTGGVLATNEKLFF TGTGCCAGCAGCTCACCTACAGGGGGCGTCCTTGCAACTAATGAAAAACTGTTTTTT
TRBJ2-4 TRBV14 - 17 - CASSQGGRRVAKNIQYF TGTGCCAGCAGCCAAGGTGGTAGGAGGGTGGCCAAAAACATTCAGTACTTC
TRBJ2-1 TRBV18 - 18 TRBD2 CASSPRLAVVESKNEQFF TGTGCCAGCTCACCTAGGCTAGCGGTAGTGGAGTCGAAGAATGAGCAGTTCTTC
TRBJ2-1 TRBV30 - 18 TRBD2 CAWAAGGTSVVTYNEQFF TGTGCCTGGGCGGCGGGGGGGACTAGCGTAGTGACCTACAATGAGCAGTTCTTC
TRBJ1-5 TRBV7-9 few 14 TRBD1 CASGPQGAGQPQHF TGTGCCAGCGGCCCCCAGGGGGCCGGGCAGCCCCAGCATTTT
TRBJ2-1 TRBV29-1 - 12 - CSVGFAYNEQFF TGCAGCGTCGGGTTCGCCTACAATGAGCAGTTCTTC
TRBJ2-1 TRBV18 - 14 - CASSPPRAGNEQFF TGTGCCAGCTCACCGCCCAGGGCCGGCAATGAGCAGTTCTTC
TRBJ2-4 TRBV4-2 few 17 TRBD2 CASSQKIAGVAKNIQYF TGTGCCAGCAGCCAAAAGATTGCGGGGGTAGCCAAAAACATTCAGTACTTC
TRBJ2-7 TRBV6-1 - 14 TRBD2 CASELAGVVYEQYF TGTGCCAGCGAGCTAGCGGGAGTGGTCTACGAGCAGTACTTC
TRBJ2-5 TRBV9 - 16 TRBD2 CASSVGNGGAIETQYF TGTGCCAGCAGCGTAGGTAACGGGGGGGCAATTGAGACCCAGTACTTC
TRBJ1-2 TRBV7-9 few 13 TRBD1 CASSLAQGDGYTF TGTGCCAGCAGCCTCGCACAGGGGGATGGCTACACCTTC
TRBJ2-3 TRBV18 - 17 TRBD2 CASSQMTSGTNSDTQYF TGTGCCAGCTCACAGATGACTAGCGGGACAAACTCAGATACGCAGTATTTT
TRBJ2-2 TRBV23-1 - 22 - CASSQKAPVVAGPRWNTGELFF TGCGCCAGCAGTCAAAAGGCTCCCGTAGTGGCTGGGCCCAGGTGGAACACCGGGGAGCTGTTTTTT
TRBJ2-4 TRBV11-1 - 15 - CASSFFSTEADIQYF TGTGCCAGCAGCTTTTTTTCAACAGAAGCGGACATTCAGTACTTC